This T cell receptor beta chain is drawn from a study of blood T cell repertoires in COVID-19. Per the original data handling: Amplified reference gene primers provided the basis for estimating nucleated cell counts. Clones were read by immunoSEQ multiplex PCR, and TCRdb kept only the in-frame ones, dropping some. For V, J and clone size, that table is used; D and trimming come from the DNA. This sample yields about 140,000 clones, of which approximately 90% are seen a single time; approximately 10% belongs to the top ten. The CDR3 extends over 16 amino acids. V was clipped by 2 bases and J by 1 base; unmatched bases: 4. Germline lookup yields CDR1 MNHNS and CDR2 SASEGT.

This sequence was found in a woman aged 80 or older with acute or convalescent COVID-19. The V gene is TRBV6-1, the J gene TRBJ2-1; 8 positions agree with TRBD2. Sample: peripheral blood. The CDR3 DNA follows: TGTGCCAGCAGTGAATCTGCGGGGGGTTCCTACAATGAGCAGTTCTTC. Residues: CASSESAGGSYNEQFF.